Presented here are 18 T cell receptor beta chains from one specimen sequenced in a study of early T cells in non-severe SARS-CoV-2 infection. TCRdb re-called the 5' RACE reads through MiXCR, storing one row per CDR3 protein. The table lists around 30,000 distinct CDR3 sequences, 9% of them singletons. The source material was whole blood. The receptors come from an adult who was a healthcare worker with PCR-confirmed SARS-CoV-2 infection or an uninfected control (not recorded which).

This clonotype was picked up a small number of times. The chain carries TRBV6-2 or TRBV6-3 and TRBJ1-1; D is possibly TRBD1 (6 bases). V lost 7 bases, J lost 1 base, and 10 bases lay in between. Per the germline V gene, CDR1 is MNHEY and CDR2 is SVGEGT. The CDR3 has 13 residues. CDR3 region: CASTWDTNTEAFF. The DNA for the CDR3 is TGTGCCAGCACGTGGGACACGAACACTGAAGCTTTCTTT.

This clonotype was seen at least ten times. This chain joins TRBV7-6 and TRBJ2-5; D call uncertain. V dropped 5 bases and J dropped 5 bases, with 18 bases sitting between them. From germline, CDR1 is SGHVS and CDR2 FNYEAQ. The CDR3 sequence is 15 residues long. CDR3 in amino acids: CASSRLIKLGETQYF. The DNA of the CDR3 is TGTGCCAGCAGCCGACTTATCAAACTTGGGGAGACCCAGTACTTC.

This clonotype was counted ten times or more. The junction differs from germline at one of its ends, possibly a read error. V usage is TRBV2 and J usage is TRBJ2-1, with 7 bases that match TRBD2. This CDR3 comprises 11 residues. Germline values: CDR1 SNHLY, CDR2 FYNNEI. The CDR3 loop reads CASSVMGLLAF. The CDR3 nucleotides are TGTGCCAGCAGTGTAATGGGACTACTCGCTTTC.

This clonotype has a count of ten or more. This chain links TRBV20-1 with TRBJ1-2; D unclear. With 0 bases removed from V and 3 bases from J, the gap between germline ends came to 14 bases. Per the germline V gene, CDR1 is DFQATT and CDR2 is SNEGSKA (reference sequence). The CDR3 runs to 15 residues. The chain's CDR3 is CSARDRLGFDYGYTF. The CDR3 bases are TGCAGTGCTAGAGACCGTCTAGGGTTTGACTATGGCTACACCTTC.

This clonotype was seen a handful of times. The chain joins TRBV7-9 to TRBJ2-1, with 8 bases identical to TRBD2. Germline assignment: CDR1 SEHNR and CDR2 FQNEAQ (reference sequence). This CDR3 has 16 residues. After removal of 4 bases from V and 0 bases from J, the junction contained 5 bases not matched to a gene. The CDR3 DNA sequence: TGTGCCAGCAGCTCCTTAGCGGGGATCTCCTACAATGAGCAGTTCTTC. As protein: CASSSLAGISYNEQFF.

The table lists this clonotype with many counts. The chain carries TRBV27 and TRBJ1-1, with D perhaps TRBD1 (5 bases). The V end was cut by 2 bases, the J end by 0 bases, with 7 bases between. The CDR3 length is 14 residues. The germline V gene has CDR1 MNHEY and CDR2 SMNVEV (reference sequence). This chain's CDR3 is CASSLSRVNTEAFF. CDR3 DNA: TGTGCCAGCAGTTTAAGCAGGGTGAACACTGAAGCTTTCTTT.

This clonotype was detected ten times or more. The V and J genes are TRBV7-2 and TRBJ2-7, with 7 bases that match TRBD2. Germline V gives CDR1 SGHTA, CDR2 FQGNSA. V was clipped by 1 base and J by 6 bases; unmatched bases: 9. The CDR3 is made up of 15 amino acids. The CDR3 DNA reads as TGTGCCAGCAGCTTAGGGCGGCTAGCGGTGGGCGAGCAGTACTTC. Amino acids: CASSLGRLAVGEQYF.

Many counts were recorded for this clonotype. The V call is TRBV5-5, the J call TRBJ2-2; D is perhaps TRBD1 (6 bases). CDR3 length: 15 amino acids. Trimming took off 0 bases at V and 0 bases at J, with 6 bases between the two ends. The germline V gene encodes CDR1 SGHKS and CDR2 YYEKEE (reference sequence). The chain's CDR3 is CASSLGTANTGELFF. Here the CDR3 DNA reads TGTGCCAGCAGCTTGGGGACAGCGAACACCGGGGAGCTGTTTTTT.

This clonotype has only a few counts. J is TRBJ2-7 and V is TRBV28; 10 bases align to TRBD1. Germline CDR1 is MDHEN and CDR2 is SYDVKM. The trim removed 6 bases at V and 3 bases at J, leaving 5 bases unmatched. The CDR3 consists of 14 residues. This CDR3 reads CASRGTGVHYEQYF. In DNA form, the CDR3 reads TGTGCCAGCAGGGGGACAGGGGTGCACTACGAGCAGTACTTC.

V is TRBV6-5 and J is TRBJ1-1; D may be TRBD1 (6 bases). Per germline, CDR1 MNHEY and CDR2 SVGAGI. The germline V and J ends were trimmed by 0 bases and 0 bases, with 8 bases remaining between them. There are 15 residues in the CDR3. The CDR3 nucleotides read TGTGCCAGCAGTTACTCTGGACAGATGAACACTGAAGCTTTCTTT. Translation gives CASSYSGQMNTEAFF.

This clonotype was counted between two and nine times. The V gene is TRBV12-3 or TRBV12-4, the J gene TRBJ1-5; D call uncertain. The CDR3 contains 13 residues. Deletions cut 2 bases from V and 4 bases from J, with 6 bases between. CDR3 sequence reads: CASSLRLNQPQHF. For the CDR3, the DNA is TGTGCCAGCAGTTTAAGGTTGAATCAGCCCCAGCATTTT.

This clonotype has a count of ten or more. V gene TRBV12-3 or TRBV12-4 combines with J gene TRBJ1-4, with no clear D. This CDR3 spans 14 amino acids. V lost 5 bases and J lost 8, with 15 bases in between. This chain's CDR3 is CASSPRESGEKLFF. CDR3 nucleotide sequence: TGTGCCAGCAGTCCTCGGGAGAGCGGCGAAAAACTGTTTTTT.

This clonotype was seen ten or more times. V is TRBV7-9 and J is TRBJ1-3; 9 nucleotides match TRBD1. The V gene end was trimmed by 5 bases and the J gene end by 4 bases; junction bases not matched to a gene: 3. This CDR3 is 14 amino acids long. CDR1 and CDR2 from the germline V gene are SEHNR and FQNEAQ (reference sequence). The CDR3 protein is CASSRTGVGNTIYF. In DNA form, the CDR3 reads TGTGCCAGCAGCAGGACAGGGGTCGGAAACACCATATATTTT.

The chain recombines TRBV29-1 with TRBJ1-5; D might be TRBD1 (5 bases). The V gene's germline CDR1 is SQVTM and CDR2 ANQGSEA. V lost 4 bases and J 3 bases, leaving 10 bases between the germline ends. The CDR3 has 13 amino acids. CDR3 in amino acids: CSVGRDDNQPQHF. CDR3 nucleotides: TGCAGCGTTGGAAGGGACGACAATCAGCCCCAGCATTTT.

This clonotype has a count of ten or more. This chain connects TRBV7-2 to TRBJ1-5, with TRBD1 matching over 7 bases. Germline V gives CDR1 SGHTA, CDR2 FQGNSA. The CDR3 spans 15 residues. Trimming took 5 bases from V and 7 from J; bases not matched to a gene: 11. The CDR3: CASSPTGVRGQPQHF. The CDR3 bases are TGTGCCAGCAGCCCTACAGGGGTGCGAGGACAGCCCCAGCATTTT.

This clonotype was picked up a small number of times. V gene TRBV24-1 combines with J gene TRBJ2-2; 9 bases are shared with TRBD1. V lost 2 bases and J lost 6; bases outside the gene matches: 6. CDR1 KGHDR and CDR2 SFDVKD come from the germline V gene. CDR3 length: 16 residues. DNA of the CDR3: TGTGCCACCAGTGATTGGGGGACAGGGAGCCCCGGGGAGCTGTTTTTT. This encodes CATSDWGTGSPGELFF.

CDR3 nucleotide sequence: TGCAGTGCTATACCTGGGACAGGGGCAGATACGCAGTATTTT. Residues: CSAIPGTGADTQYF. The V and J genes are TRBV20-1 and TRBJ2-3; 10 positions match TRBD1. CDR1 and CDR2 (germline): DFQATT, SNEGSKA (reference sequence). The CDR3 contains 14 residues. The trim removed 4 bases at V and 4 bases at J, leaving 5 bases unmatched.

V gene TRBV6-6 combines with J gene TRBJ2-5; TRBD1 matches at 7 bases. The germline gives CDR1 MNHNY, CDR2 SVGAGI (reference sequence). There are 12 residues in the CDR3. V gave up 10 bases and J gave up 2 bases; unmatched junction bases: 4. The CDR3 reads CATGTAQETQYF. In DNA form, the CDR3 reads TGTGCCACCGGGACAGCACAAGAGACCCAGTACTTC.